Listed here are 21 T cell receptor beta chains from one sample, sequenced in a study of blood T cells in healthy people across ages. Using a J-beta primer mix together with a sample-barcoded 5' primer, a second PCR was run for roughly 6 to 12 cycles. Via MiXCR, TCRdb re-called the 5' RACE reads, giving one row per CDR3 protein. In the table there are 1.5 million to 2 million distinct CDR3 sequences, 30% to 40% of which are singletons. Sample: blood. The receptor source for this set is a woman under 40 in good health.

V usage is TRBV9 and J usage is TRBJ2-3, with unresolved D. Trimming took off 0 bases at V and 3 bases at J, with 5 bases between the two ends. CDR1 is SGDLS, CDR2 YYNGEE, per germline. This CDR3 contains 13 residues. The DNA of the CDR3 is TGTGCCAGCAGCGTAGACCGAACAGATACGCAGTATTTT. Translation: CASSVDRTDTQYF.

This clonotype appeared a few times. The rearrangement links TRBV3-1 to TRBJ2-5, with D tentatively TRBD2 (5 bases). The CDR3 extends over 15 amino acids. Trimming removed 3 bases from V and 5 bases from J, with 16 bases in between. Germline V gene lookup returns CDR1 LGHDT and CDR2 YNNKEL (reference sequence). The CDR3 region has the DNA TGTGCCAGCAGCCATCCCGCGGGTTCTGGGGAGACCCAGTACTTC. Encoded protein: CASSHPAGSGETQYF.

This rearrangement joins TRBV18 to TRBJ2-1, with 8 nucleotides matching TRBD2. V dropped 4 bases and J dropped 10; count of bases not matched to a gene: 12. CDR1 is KGHSH, CDR2 LQKENI, per germline. The CDR3 runs 15 residues. The CDR3 loop reads CASSHRSGGPTEQFF. The CDR3 DNA reads TGTGCCAGCTCACACCGAAGCGGGGGCCCTACGGAGCAGTTCTTC.

This clonotype turned up a few times. The rearrangement links TRBV28 to TRBJ1-2; tentative D call: TRBD1 (6 bases). The CDR3 has 13 amino acids. Germline V lookup: CDR1 MDHEN, CDR2 SYDVKM. Deletions cut 5 bases from V and 12 bases from J, with 19 bases between. The CDR3 sequence is CASSPGTRGLNTF. The DNA of the CDR3 is TGTGCCAGCAGTCCGGGCACGAGGGGGTTGAACACCTTC.

This clonotype was observed a handful of times. The V call is TRBV4-1, the J call TRBJ2-7, with TRBD2 matching over 8 bases. Germline CDR1 MGHRA, CDR2 YSYEKL. CDR3 size: 15 residues. The ends lost 2 bases at V and 3 bases at J; junction bases unmatched: 6. The CDR3 reads CASSQSSGSLYEQYF. The CDR3 nucleotides read TGCGCCAGCAGCCAATCCAGCGGGAGCCTCTACGAGCAGTACTTC.

J is TRBJ2-1 and V is TRBV20-1, with 8 nucleotides matching TRBD2. This CDR3 is 13 amino acids long. Germline-derived CDR1 and CDR2 are DFQATT and SNEGSKA (reference sequence). V lost 3 bases to trimming and J lost 4 bases; unmatched junction nucleotides: 2. The CDR3: CSASAGGYNEQFF. CDR3 sequence (DNA): TGCAGTGCTAGTGCGGGGGGTTACAATGAGCAGTTCTTC.

V and J are TRBV14 and TRBJ2-7; D ambiguous. Trimming took off 1 base at V and 3 bases at J, with 7 bases between the two ends. The CDR3 contains 13 residues. Germline lookup yields CDR1 SGHDN and CDR2 FVKESK. CDR3 nucleotide sequence: TGTGCCAGCAGCCAAGTCGATTTCTACGAGCAGTACTTC. Translating gives CASSQVDFYEQYF.

Worth noting for this clonotype: A read error may account for a junction end that differs from germline. The chain has TRBV12-3 or TRBV12-4 and TRBJ1-1; no clear D. This CDR3 comprises 13 residues. The CDR3 DNA follows: TGTGTCAGCAACAAAATGTTGAACACTGAAGCTTTCTTT. Translation: CVSNKMLNTEAFF.

V gene TRBV20-1 combines with J gene TRBJ2-5, with 8 bases matching TRBD2. Per the germline V gene, CDR1 is DFQATT and CDR2 is SNEGSKA (reference sequence). J lost 4 bases, V lost 7 bases, and 8 bases had no gene match. The CDR3 consists of 13 residues. Here the CDR3 DNA reads TGCAGTGAGTTGCGGGGGGCAGGAGAGACCCAGTACTTC. It specifies CSELRGAGETQYF.

V usage is TRBV20-1 and J usage is TRBJ2-1; D may be TRBD1 or TRBD2 (6 bases each). V was shortened by 8 bases and J by 13 bases, with 27 bases between the two germline ends. CDR3 length equals 14 residues. Germline lookup yields CDR1 DFQATT and CDR2 SNEGSKA (reference sequence). As DNA, the CDR3 is TGCAGTTCTGCGCGGGACAAATTACAAGAGACCCAGTTCTTC. Protein sequence: CSSARDKLQETQFF.

Only a few counts were recorded for this clonotype. The chain employs TRBV10-3 and TRBJ2-3; 9 bases agree with TRBD2. The CDR3 length is 22 residues. Losses at the gene ends were 3 bases for V and 1 base for J; bases not matched to a gene: 23. Germline assignment: CDR1 ENHRY and CDR2 SYGVKD. This CDR3 is CAISDQWAGLAGPPRGTDTQYF. In DNA form, the CDR3 reads TGTGCCATCAGTGACCAATGGGCGGGGCTAGCGGGACCTCCTCGGGGCACAGATACGCAGTATTTT.

The chain has TRBV11-2 and TRBJ1-3; D call uncertain. CDR1 SGHAT and CDR2 FQNNGV come from the germline V gene. Between the trimmed V and J ends, which lost 7 bases and 0 bases, there was a span of 10 bases. The CDR3 is 14 residues long. CDR3: CASTLSRSGNTIYF. CDR3 DNA: TGTGCCAGCACCTTGAGTCGCTCTGGAAACACCATATATTTT.

The chain couples TRBV27 to TRBJ1-5; TRBD1 aligns across 8 bases. Germline V gene data show CDR1 as MNHEY and CDR2 as SMNVEV (reference sequence). The junction had 9 bases not matched to a gene; V was cut back by 8 bases and J by 3 bases. The CDR3 has 15 amino acids. The CDR3 sequence: CASASWDRTNQPQHF. The CDR3 region has the DNA TGTGCCAGCGCCAGTTGGGACAGGACCAATCAGCCCCAGCATTTT.

This clonotype occurred a few times. The chain recombines TRBV20-1 with TRBJ2-4; TRBD2 matches 12 bases. The CDR3 sequence is 18 residues long. Trimming took 1 base from V and 0 from J; bases not matched to a gene: 7. Germline loops: CDR1 DFQATT, CDR2 SNEGSKA (reference sequence). CDR3 bases: TGCAGTGCTAGAGCCATGACTAGCGGGAGTGCAGCCAAAAACATTCAGTACTTC. Encoded protein: CSARAMTSGSAAKNIQYF.

This clonotype showed up just a few times. This chain uses TRBV6-2 or TRBV6-3 with TRBJ1-2; 7 nucleotides match TRBD1. Germline V gene lookup returns CDR1 MNHEY and CDR2 SVGEGT. This CDR3 comprises 15 residues. Losses at the gene ends were 6 bases for V and 3 bases for J; bases not matched to a gene: 10. The chain's CDR3 is CASSPLGQDYYGYTF. The CDR3 nucleotides read TGTGCCAGCAGCCCTCTTGGACAGGACTACTATGGCTACACCTTC.

The table lists this clonotype with many counts. The rearrangement links TRBV3-1 to TRBJ2-5, with 10 bases matching TRBD2. Trimming took 6 bases from V and 4 from J; bases not matched to a gene: 5. CDR3 length equals 14 residues. Germline V lookup: CDR1 LGHDT, CDR2 YNNKEL (reference sequence). The DNA for the CDR3 is TGTGCCAGCAGGATAGCGGGGGGCGGAGAGACCCAGTACTTC. Residues: CASRIAGGGETQYF.

This clonotype was picked up many times. V usage is TRBV27 and J usage is TRBJ2-7, with D uncertain. This CDR3 comprises 17 residues. V was pared by 3 bases and J by 6 bases, with 24 bases between. Germline assignment: CDR1 MNHEY and CDR2 SMNVEV (reference sequence). CDR3: CASSFSSATVTPVEQYF. CDR3 in DNA: TGTGCCAGCAGTTTCTCCTCGGCCACAGTTACCCCTGTCGAGCAGTACTTC.

The chain employs TRBV9 and TRBJ1-2; D remains ambiguous. The CDR3 extends over 12 amino acids. V lost 4 bases to trimming and J lost 8 bases, with 12 bases between them. In germline, CDR1 is SGDLS, CDR2 YYNGEE. The CDR3 protein is CASSHRARGYTF. The CDR3 DNA sequence: TGTGCCAGCAGCCACAGAGCCCGGGGCTACACCTTC.

About this clonotype itself: With a much larger clone just one base away, this may be a read error. The chain joins TRBV3-1 to TRBJ2-7; 7 bases align to TRBD2. Unmatched junction bases numbered 7, after V lost 0 bases and J lost 5 bases. Germline V lookup: CDR1 LGHDT, CDR2 YNNKEL (reference sequence). The CDR3 is 15 amino acids. The CDR3 DNA reads as TGTGCCAGCAGCCAAGAACCGGGGAGGGAAGACGAGCAGTACTTC. It encodes CASSQEPGREDEQYF.

The V call is TRBV6-2 or TRBV6-3, the J call TRBJ2-7, with unresolved D. The CDR3 runs to 12 residues. V lost 1 base to trimming and J lost 3 bases, with 4 bases between them. The germline V gene has CDR1 MNHEY and CDR2 SVGEGT. Written as DNA, the CDR3 is TGTGCCAGCAGTTACTTCCACTACGAGCAGTACTTC. Its translation is CASSYFHYEQYF.

This clonotype was seen at least ten times. V gene TRBV29-1 combines with J gene TRBJ1-2; D remains unclear. The germline V gene has CDR1 SQVTM and CDR2 ANQGSEA. This CDR3 spans 10 amino acids. The V end lost 2 bases, the J end lost 8 bases, and 6 bases lay between the germline ends. CDR3 coding DNA: TGCAGCGTTGAAACCGGCGGCTACACCTTC. This codes for CSVETGGYTF.